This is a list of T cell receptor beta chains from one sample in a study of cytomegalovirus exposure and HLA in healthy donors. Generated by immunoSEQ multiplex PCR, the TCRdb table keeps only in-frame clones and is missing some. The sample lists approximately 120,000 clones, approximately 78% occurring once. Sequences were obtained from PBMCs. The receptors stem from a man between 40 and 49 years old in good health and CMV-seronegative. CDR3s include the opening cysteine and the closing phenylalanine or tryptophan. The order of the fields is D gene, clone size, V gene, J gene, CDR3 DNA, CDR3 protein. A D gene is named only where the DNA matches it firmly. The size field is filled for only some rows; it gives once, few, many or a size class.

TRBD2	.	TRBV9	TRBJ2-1	TGTGCCAGCAGCCCCGGGACTAGCGGGGGTACCTACAATGAGCAGTTCTTC	CASSPGTSGGTYNEQFF
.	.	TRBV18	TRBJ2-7	TGTGCCAGCTCACCAACAGGGAATCGAAAGGGGCAATACGAGCAGTACTTC	CASSPTGNRKGQYEQYF
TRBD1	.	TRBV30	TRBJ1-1	TGTGCCTGGAAGACAGGGTTAGTCGATGAAGCTTTCTTT	CAWKTGLVDEAFF
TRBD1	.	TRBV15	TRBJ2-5	TGTGCCACCAGCAGGAGGGGACAGGGACAAGAGACCCAGTACTTC	CATSRRGQGQETQYF
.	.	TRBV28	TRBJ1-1	TGTGCCAGCACTCCAGGGGTACGGAACACTGAAGCTTTCTTT	CASTPGVRNTEAFF
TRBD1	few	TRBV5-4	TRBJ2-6	TGTGCCAGCAGCCGACAGGGGGGGGCCAACGTCCTGACTTTC	CASSRQGGANVLTF
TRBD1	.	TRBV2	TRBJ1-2	TGTGCCAGCAGGGAGGGGGCCTCCAATGGCTACACCTTC	CASREGASNGYTF
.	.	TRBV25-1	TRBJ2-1	TGTGCCAGCAGTGAATATCACTCAGGGATTAGGCATGAGCAGTTCTTC	CASSEYHSGIRHEQFF
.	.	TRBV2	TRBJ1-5	TGTGCCAGCACTAGGACTGAGAATCAGCCCCAGCATTTT	CASTRTENQPQHF
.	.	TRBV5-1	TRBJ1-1	TGCGCCAGCAGCTTGGGATGGGGGGACACTGAAGCTTTCTTT	CASSLGWGDTEAFF
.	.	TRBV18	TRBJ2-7	TGTGCCAGCTCGCGGAACTTACCCTACGAGCAGTACTTC	CASSRNLPYEQYF
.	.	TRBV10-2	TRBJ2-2	TGCGCCAGCAAAGGGGCCGGGGAGCTGTTTTTT	CASKGAGELFF
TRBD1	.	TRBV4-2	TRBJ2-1	TGTGCCAGCAGCCTCCACGAGAAAGGACAGGGGAGAGGCAATGAGCAGTTCTTC	CASSLHEKGQGRGNEQFF
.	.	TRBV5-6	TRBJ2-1	TGTGCCAGCAGCTGGTTCTCAGGGGTCACCGTTTCCTACAATGAGCAGTTCTTC	CASSWFSGVTVSYNEQFF
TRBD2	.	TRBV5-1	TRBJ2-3	TGCGCCAGCAGCCCCGGACTAGCGGGGGCCGATTACACAGATACGCAGTATTTT	CASSPGLAGADYTDTQYF
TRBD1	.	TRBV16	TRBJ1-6	TGTGCCAGCAGCCGTCGAGCGGGACAGGGAGGTTCACCCCTCCACTTT	CASSRRAGQGGSPLHF
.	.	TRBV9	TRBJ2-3	TGTGCCAGCAGCGTCCAAGGCAGGGGAAGCACAGATACGCAGTATTTT	CASSVQGRGSTDTQYF
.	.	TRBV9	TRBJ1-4	TGTGCCGGCAGCGTAGGTGACAGAAGTTGGGGCGCTAATGAAAAACTGTTTTTT	CAGSVGDRSWGANEKLFF
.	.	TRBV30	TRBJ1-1	TGTGCCTGGATTTTTAGCAATTTGAACACTGAAGCTTTCTTT	CAWIFSNLNTEAFF
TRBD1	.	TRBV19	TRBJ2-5	TGTGCCAGTAGTCCGCCGGGACAGCGAGAGACCCAGTACTTC	CASSPPGQRETQYF
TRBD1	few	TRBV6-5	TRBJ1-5	TGTGCCAGCAGCAGGGGACAGAATATTAATCAGCCCCAGCATTTT	CASSRGQNINQPQHF
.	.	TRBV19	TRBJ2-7	TGTGCCAGTAGTATGGTAGGGAGCTCCTACGAGCAGTACTTC	CASSMVGSSYEQYF
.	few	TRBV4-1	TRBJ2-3	TGCGCCAGCAGCCAAGAAGCTAGGGGGACAGATACGCAGTATTTT	CASSQEARGTDTQYF
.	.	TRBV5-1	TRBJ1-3	TGCGCCAGCAGAGCTTCCTCTGGAAACACCATATATTTT	CASRASSGNTIYF
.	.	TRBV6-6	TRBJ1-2	TGTGCCAGCAGTTTGGGGGCTCAAGGCTACACCTTC	CASSLGAQGYTF
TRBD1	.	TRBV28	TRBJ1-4	TGTGCCAGCAGTCCGGGGACAGGGGGACTGTTTTTT	CASSPGTGGLFF
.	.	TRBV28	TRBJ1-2	TGTGCCAGCAGTTTGGGGGGGTATCCTAACTATGGCTACACCTTC	CASSLGGYPNYGYTF
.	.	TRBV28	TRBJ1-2	TGTGCCAGCGCCTCGCGGGGAAGAAGTGGCTACACCTTC	CASASRGRSGYTF
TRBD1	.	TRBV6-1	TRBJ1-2	TGTGCCAGCAGTGGGAGAGGGACAGGTAACCTCTTCTATGGCTACACCTTC	CASSGRGTGNLFYGYTF
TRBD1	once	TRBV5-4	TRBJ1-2	TGTGCCAGCAGCGGCGGGACAGGGGTGATAGCTAACTATGGCTACACCTTC	CASSGGTGVIANYGYTF
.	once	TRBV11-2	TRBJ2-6	TGTGCCAGCGGAGACAGCTCTGGGGCCAACGGCCTGACTTTC	CASGDSSGANGLTF
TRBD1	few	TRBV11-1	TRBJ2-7	TGTGCCAGCAGCCCGCGACAGGGCGAGCAGTACTTC	CASSPRQGEQYF
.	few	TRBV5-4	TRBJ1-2	TGTGCCAGCAGCCCACTCGCGGCGAAATATGGCTACACCTTC	CASSPLAAKYGYTF
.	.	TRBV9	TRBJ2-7	TGTGCCAGCAGCGCTGAATTAGGCAGGGGCAAAGCTTACGAGCAGTACTTC	CASSAELGRGKAYEQYF
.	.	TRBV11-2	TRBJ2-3	TGTGCCAGCAGCTTAGTTTCACAGTCTGGCTTCACAGATACGCAGTATTTT	CASSLVSQSGFTDTQYF
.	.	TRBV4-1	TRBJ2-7	TGCGCCAGCAGCCCCAATCGGGACACCGCCTACGAGCAGTACTTC	CASSPNRDTAYEQYF
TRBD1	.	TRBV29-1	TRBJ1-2	TGCAGCGTCCTTGGACAGGGTCAGGGCTACACCTTC	CSVLGQGQGYTF
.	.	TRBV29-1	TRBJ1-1	TGCAGCGCGGACAGACCGAACACTGAAGCTTTCTTT	CSADRPNTEAFF
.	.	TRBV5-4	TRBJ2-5	TGTGCCAGCAGCTTGGACGGGAGACGACTTGGTAGAGAGACCCAGTACTTC	CASSLDGRRLGRETQYF
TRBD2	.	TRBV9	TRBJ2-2	TGTGCCAGCAGCGTACGGGAGGGTGTAGTATACACCGGGGAGCTGTTTTTT	CASSVREGVVYTGELFF
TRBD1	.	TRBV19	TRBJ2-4	TGTGCCAGTAGTCCTGGGACAGGGACCGGCAAAAACATTCAGTACTTC	CASSPGTGTGKNIQYF
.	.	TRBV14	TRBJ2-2	TGTGCCAGCAGCCCGGGGTTCGCGAACACCGGGGAGCTGTTTTTT	CASSPGFANTGELFF
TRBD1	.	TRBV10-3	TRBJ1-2	TGTGCCATCAGTGATCTCAGGGGGCGTCATGGCTACACCTTC	CAISDLRGRHGYTF
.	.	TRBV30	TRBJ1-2	TGTGCCTGGAGGTACTACGGGGCGGGAGGCTACACCTTC	CAWRYYGAGGYTF
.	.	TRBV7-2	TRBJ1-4	TGTGCCAGCAGCTTAGGTGCAGGGAGGTCTAGTCTTGGAAAACTGTTTTTT	CASSLGAGRSSLGKLFF
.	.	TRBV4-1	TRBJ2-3	TGCGCCAGCACCCCAGGGGAGGGACGCACAGATACGCAGTATTTT	CASTPGEGRTDTQYF